The 10 T cell receptor beta chains in this list originate from one sample, sequenced in a study. TCRdb ran MiXCR on the 5' RACE reads and lists one entry per CDR3 protein. The profile shows more than 9,500 distinct CDR3 sequences, about 51% of them singletons. Treg sorting used a CD4+CD25+CD127-/low gate. Sequencing was done on a sample of tumor-infiltrating Tregs sorted from the breast tumor. These receptor sequences come from a female donor with breast cancer.

V is TRBV6-2 or TRBV6-3 and J is TRBJ2-5; D perhaps matches TRBD2 (6 bases). Trimming removed 2 bases at V and 8 bases at J, with 15 bases between. The CDR3 has 14 residues. CDR1 is MNHEY and CDR2 is SVGEGT in the germline V gene. The CDR3 DNA reads TGTGCCAGCAGTTACGGCCGGGAGATCGGCACCCAGTACTTC. Translating it yields CASSYGREIGTQYF.

The J gene is TRBJ2-1, the V gene TRBV18; 12 bases map to TRBD2. Germline CDR1 KGHSH, CDR2 LQKENI. This CDR3 is 15 amino acids long. The junction had 5 bases not matched to a gene; V was cut back by 2 bases and J by 9 bases. This chain's CDR3 is CASSPETSGRIEQFF. DNA of the CDR3: TGTGCCAGCTCACCAGAGACTAGCGGGAGAATTGAGCAGTTCTTC.

V gene TRBV18 combines with J gene TRBJ1-6; D call uncertain. Germline loops: CDR1 KGHSH, CDR2 LQKENI. This CDR3 has 14 amino acids. The V and J ends lost 6 bases and 0 bases respectively, with 6 bases between them. The CDR3 coding sequence is TGTGCCAGCTCTGGAAGCTCCTATAATTCACCCCTCCACTTT. Translated: CASSGSSYNSPLHF.

The chain joins TRBV6-5 to TRBJ2-5; D is possibly TRBD1 or TRBD2 (5 bases each). Germline V gene sequence: CDR1 MNHEY, CDR2 SVGAGI. The CDR3 covers 14 residues. V was clipped by 6 bases and J by 5 bases, with 16 bases between them. The CDR3 DNA sequence: TGTGCCAGCAGAAGGGGAGCAGGGAGTGAGACCCAGTACTTC. Translating it yields CASRRGAGSETQYF.

This clonotype was detected only a few times. This chain connects TRBV7-3 to TRBJ2-1; 11 nucleotides match TRBD2. The CDR3 extends over 16 amino acids. The junction had 15 bases not matched to a gene; V was cut back by 2 bases and J by 15 bases. Looked up from germline, CDR1 is SGHTA and CDR2 is FQGTGA. Written as DNA, the CDR3 is TGTGCCAGCAGCTTATCCCCCCCCATAGCGGGAGGGCCCCTGTTCTTC. This translates into CASSLSPPIAGGPLFF.

The rearrangement uses TRBV12-3 or TRBV12-4 and TRBJ2-3; no clear D gene. The CDR3 has 12 residues. Trimming cost V 3 bases and J 4 bases, with 5 bases left between them. CDR3: CASSLSSDTQYF. CDR3 nucleotide sequence: TGTGCCAGCAGTTTGTCGTCAGATACGCAGTATTTT.

The V gene is TRBV20-1, the J gene TRBJ2-7, with a tentative D call TRBD1 (6 bases). Germline V CDR1 and CDR2: DFQATT, SNEGSKA (reference sequence). The CDR3 has 14 amino acids. Deletions cut 0 bases from V and 5 bases from J, with 14 bases between. The CDR3 nucleotides read TGCAGTGCTAGAGATGGGGTGGGGGCCCACGAGCAGTACGTC. Its translation: CSARDGVGAHEQYV.

About this clonotype itself: An end of the junction does not agree with germline; a read error may underlie this. The chain recombines TRBV20-1 with TRBJ1-1; 7 bases agree with TRBD1. In germline, CDR1 is DFQATT, CDR2 SNEGSKA (reference sequence). This CDR3 spans 14 amino acids. CDR3 coding DNA: TGCAGTGCTATAAATACAGGGGCGAACACTGAAGCTTCCTTT. This sequence encodes CSAINTGANTEASF.

The CDR3 DNA reads TGTGCCAGCAGCCCCCTAGCGAGCCGGGGTACGCAGTATTTT. Translating gives CASSPLASRGTQYF. This chain uses TRBV7-3 with TRBJ2-3, with a weak D call TRBD2 (6 bases). Germline-derived CDR1 and CDR2 are SGHTA and FQGTGA. This CDR3 region has 14 residues. The V end was cut by 5 bases, the J end by 8 bases, with 17 bases between.

By share of the sample, this clonotype is medium-sized. For the CDR3, the DNA is TGTGCCAGCACAGCCACCACCTATGGCTACACCTTC. This codes for CASTATTYGYTF. The J gene is TRBJ1-2, the V gene TRBV6-1; D not resolved. Trimming took 7 bases from V and 4 from J, leaving 10 bases between them. This CDR3 comprises 12 residues. Looked up from germline, CDR1 is MNHNS and CDR2 is SASEGT.